The 21 T cell receptor beta chains below come from one sample, sequenced in a study of neurological immune-mediated disorders. TCRdb re-analysed the 5' RACE reads in MiXCR, keeping a single row per CDR3 protein. The sample includes nearly 45,000 distinct CDR3 sequences, approximately 11% of them seen just once. The material sequenced was PBMCs. All receptors derive from a female donor in good health.

This clonotype is labeled as medium-sized (0.01 to 0.1%). The chain recombines TRBV20-1 with TRBJ2-7, with no clear D. The V end was cut by 2 bases, the J end by 0 bases, with 17 bases between. CDR3 length: 16 residues. The germline V gene has CDR1 DFQATT and CDR2 SNEGSKA (reference sequence). Written as DNA, the CDR3 is TGCAGTGCTAGAAAAAGTGGGCGGATGAACTCCTACGAGCAGTACTTC. Translation: CSARKSGRMNSYEQYF.

In this sample, this clonotype turned up many times. The chain uses TRBV30 and TRBJ1-1; no clear D. The CDR3 length is 12 residues. V was cut by 5 bases and J by 3 bases, with 10 bases left in between. The germline gives CDR1 GTSNPN, CDR2 SVGIG (reference sequence). In DNA form, the CDR3 reads TGTGCCTGGGGTCACCGACACACTGAAGCTTTCTTT. Translating it yields CAWGHRHTEAFF.

Ten or more counts support this clonotype. The CDR3 nucleotides read TGTGCCACCAGTCGGATCAGCACAGATACGCAGTATTTT. Encoded protein: CATSRISTDTQYF. The J gene is TRBJ2-3, the V gene TRBV24-1; D is ambiguous. CDR1 is KGHDR, CDR2 SFDVKD, per germline. This CDR3 region has 13 residues. V was clipped by 6 bases and J by 0 bases, with 6 bases between them.

This clonotype has a count of ten or more. This rearrangement joins TRBV20-1 to TRBJ2-7, with no clear D. Germline values: CDR1 DFQATT, CDR2 SNEGSKA (reference sequence). This CDR3 has 13 residues. V dropped 1 base and J dropped 2 bases, with 9 bases sitting between them. The CDR3 loop is CSARASAAYEQYF. CDR3 bases: TGCAGTGCTAGAGCATCAGCCGCCTACGAGCAGTACTTC.

This clonotype appeared many times. The CDR3 region is CATSRENSPNTGELFF. DNA of the CDR3: TGTGCCACCAGCAGAGAGAACAGTCCGAACACCGGGGAGCTGTTTTTT. The chain employs TRBV15 and TRBJ2-2; D uncertain. The CDR3 is made up of 16 amino acids. The germline gives CDR1 LNHNV, CDR2 YYDKDF (reference sequence). The ends were cut back, 0 bases at V and 0 bases at J, with 8 bases in the middle.

This clonotype appeared many times. The V call is TRBV12-3 or TRBV12-4, the J call TRBJ2-1, with 14 bases that match TRBD2. With 4 bases clipped from V and 9 bases from J, the junction kept 5 bases outside the gene matches. The CDR3 extends over 15 amino acids. CDR3 amino acids: CASSSGLAGGREQFF. In nucleotides, the CDR3 is TGTGCCAGCAGTTCAGGACTAGCGGGGGGACGTGAGCAGTTCTTC.

This clonotype was observed at least ten times. The V gene is TRBV4-1, the J gene TRBJ1-1; D call uncertain. The V gene lost 2 bases and the J gene lost 8 bases, with 18 bases spanning the gap. The length of the CDR3 is 15 residues. Germline-derived CDR1 and CDR2 are MGHRA and YSYEKL. CDR3 protein: CASSQTVRALGEAFF. The CDR3 DNA reads TGCGCCAGCAGCCAAACTGTTCGGGCTTTGGGGGAAGCTTTCTTT.

This clonotype was found many times. The chain carries TRBV7-8 and TRBJ2-1; D call uncertain. Trimming took off 5 bases at V and 7 bases at J, with 6 bases between the two ends. Germline V gives CDR1 SGHVS, CDR2 FQNEAQ. CDR3 length: 11 residues. In nucleotides, the CDR3 is TGTGCCAGCAGCCGAAAAAATGAGCAGTTCTTC. Its translation is CASSRKNEQFF.

The sample holds many counts of this clonotype. The CDR3 is CSANRGNTIYF. In nucleotides, the CDR3 is TGCAGTGCTAACAGAGGAAACACCATATATTTT. The chain couples TRBV20-1 to TRBJ1-3, with D uncertain. The germline CDR1 and CDR2 sequences are DFQATT and SNEGSKA (reference sequence). V lost 4 bases and J 4 bases, leaving 5 bases between the germline ends. There are 11 residues in the CDR3.

This clonotype was found many times. V gene TRBV20-1 combines with J gene TRBJ1-2; no firm D call. CDR3 length equals 12 residues. In germline, CDR1 is DFQATT, CDR2 SNEGSKA (reference sequence). V lost 3 bases to trimming and J lost 8 bases, with 13 bases between them. The CDR3 spells CSARTGSSGYTF. As DNA, the CDR3 is TGCAGTGCTAGGACCGGGAGCTCCGGCTACACCTTC.

This clonotype was detected many times. CDR3 sequence reads: CAISARQDYEQYF. As DNA, the CDR3 is TGTGCCATCAGTGCTAGACAGGATTACGAGCAGTACTTC. J is TRBJ2-7 and V is TRBV10-3; D possibly corresponds to TRBD1 (6 bases). Looked up from germline, CDR1 is ENHRY and CDR2 is SYGVKD. The CDR3 spans 13 residues. Trimming took off 4 bases at V and 4 bases at J, with 11 bases between the two ends.

This clonotype has at least ten counts. The J gene is TRBJ1-6, the V gene TRBV5-1, with D perhaps matching TRBD1 (6 bases). Germline loops: CDR1 SGHRS, CDR2 YFSETQ. The CDR3 has 15 residues. V lost 0 bases and J lost 7, with 11 bases in between. CDR3 nucleotide sequence: TGCGCCAGCAGCTTGGCCACAGGGACGAATTCACCCCTCCACTTT. It codes for CASSLATGTNSPLHF.

The sample holds many counts of this clonotype. The V gene is TRBV5-1, the J gene TRBJ2-7, with 7 bases lining up with TRBD1. Germline trimming cut 2 bases from V and 0 bases from J; bases unmatched to any gene: 5. Germline V gene lookup returns CDR1 SGHRS and CDR2 YFSETQ. The CDR3 runs to 15 residues. CDR3 sequence (DNA): TGCGCCAGCAGCTTAAACAGGGGAAACTCCTACGAGCAGTACTTC. This sequence encodes CASSLNRGNSYEQYF.

This chain links TRBV30 with TRBJ2-7; 8 bases align to TRBD2. Trimming at V came to 1 base and at J to 2 bases, leaving 10 bases not matched to a gene. This CDR3 spans 16 amino acids. Germline V gene data show CDR1 as GTSNPN and CDR2 as SVGIG (reference sequence). The DNA for the CDR3 is TGTGCCTGGAGTGGCCAAGGACTAGCCCACCCCTACGAGCAGTACTTC. Translating gives CAWSGQGLAHPYEQYF.

Ten or more counts support this clonotype. The chain links TRBV5-1 to TRBJ1-1; no reliable D call. Germline V gene lookup returns CDR1 SGHRS and CDR2 YFSETQ. V lost 3 bases to trimming and J lost 5 bases, with 5 bases between them. The CDR3 sequence is 11 residues long. DNA for the CDR3: TGCGCCAGCAGCTATGGGACTGAAGCTTTCTTT. Residues: CASSYGTEAFF.

About this clonotype: A much more abundant neighbour one base away suggests this may be a read error. The gene calls are TRBV29-1 and TRBJ2-5; no definite D call. Trimming cost V 8 bases and J 0 bases, with 10 bases left between them. The CDR3 runs to 12 residues. Germline lookup yields CDR1 SQVTM and CDR2 ANQGSEA. The CDR3 bases are TGCAGCACCGTGCGAGACCAAGAGACCCAGTACTTC. This codes for CSTVRDQETQYF. The full variable domain, in which reference TRBV29-1 and TRBJ2-5 provide the parts outside the CDR3, is SAVISQKPSRDICQRGTSLTIQCQVDSQVTMMFWYRQQPGQSLTLIATANQGSEATYESGFVIDKFPISRPNLTFSTLTVSNMSPEDSSIYLCSTVRDQETQYFGPGTRLLVL.

There are many counts of this clonotype. This chain uses TRBV11-1 with TRBJ2-1; TRBD2 agrees at 7 bases. The CDR3 totals 15 residues. Unmatched junction bases numbered 9, after V lost 3 bases and J lost 7 bases. Germline CDR1 SGHAT, CDR2 FQDESV (reference sequence). The CDR3 spells CASSFRLRESNEQFF. The CDR3 DNA reads as TGTGCCAGCAGCTTTCGGTTGCGGGAGTCAAATGAGCAGTTCTTC.

This clonotype occurred many times. This may stem from a read error, because a much larger clone lies one nucleotide away. The chain combines TRBV5-6 with TRBJ1-6; TRBD1 is a possible D gene (5 bases). The CDR3 is made up of 16 amino acids. The V end was cut by 4 bases, the J end by 7 bases, with 18 bases between. Germline assignment: CDR1 SGHDT and CDR2 YYEEEE. Here the CDR3 reads CASSLRTRGTNSPLHF. The DNA of the CDR3 is TGTGCCAGCAGCCTTAGAACAAGGGGCACGAATTCACCCCTCCACTTT. The whole variable domain, remainder taken from reference TRBV5-6 and TRBJ1-6, is DAGVTQSPTHLIKTRGQQVTLRCSPKSGHDTVSWYQQALGQGPQFIFQYYEEEERQRGNFPDRFSGHQFPNYSSELNVNALLLGDSALYLCASSLRTRGTNSPLHFGNGTRLTVT.

In this sample, this clonotype turned up many times. This sequence joins TRBV7-2 and TRBJ1-6; D not resolved. V was shortened by 3 bases and J by 9 bases, with 12 bases between the two germline ends. The CDR3 consists of 14 residues. Germline CDR1 is SGHTA and CDR2 is FQGNSA. CDR3 region: CASSLFISGSPLHF. The CDR3 DNA sequence: TGTGCCAGCAGCTTGTTCATCTCGGGTTCACCCCTCCACTTT.

The rearrangement uses TRBV28 and TRBJ2-1; D gene uncertain. V gave up 5 bases and J gave up 4 bases, with 9 bases separating them. CDR1 is MDHEN and CDR2 is SYDVKM in the germline V gene. This CDR3 region has 13 residues. The CDR3 loop is CASSPEIYNEQFF. CDR3 in DNA: TGTGCCAGCAGTCCTGAGATATACAATGAGCAGTTCTTC.

In its sample, this clonotype was seen many times. This rearrangement joins TRBV21-1 to TRBJ2-4; the listed D gene, TRBD2, was not tested against the DNA. TRBV21-1 is marked as a pseudogene. The CDR3 spans 15 residues. CDR3 amino acids: CASRRPTSGSDIQYF. CDR3 bases: TGTGCCAGCCGAAGGCCGACTAGCGGGAGTGACATTCAGTACTTC.